This is a list of T cell receptor beta chains from one sample in a study of blood T cell repertoires in COVID-19. Using immunoSEQ multiplex PCR, the repertoire was profiled, and TCRdb retains in-frame clones only, with some absent. Of 180,000 or so clones in the sample, nearly 90% were seen once. The sample was peripheral blood. The receptors here all came from a man aged 50-59 years with acute or convalescent COVID-19. The CDR3 runs from the conserved cysteine through the conserved F or W. D genes are given only for firm matches. Rows give clone size only sometimes, using once, few, many, or a class for an expanded clone.

j_call	clone_size	v_call	d_call	cdr3_aa	cdr3_nt
TRBJ2-1	-	TRBV10-1	TRBD2	CASSGVTSGSFYEQFF	TGCGCCAGCAGTGGGGTAACTAGCGGGAGCTTCTATGAGCAGTTCTTC
TRBJ2-1	-	TRBV4-1	-	CASIKTVGATANNEQFF	TGCGCCAGCATCAAAACAGTAGGGGCCACCGCCAACAATGAGCAGTTCTTC
TRBJ2-2	-	TRBV7-3	TRBD1	CASSLNRGTGELFF	TGTGCCAGCAGCTTAAACAGGGGAACCGGGGAGCTGTTTTTT
TRBJ1-6	-	TRBV10-1	-	CASSEDINSPLHF	TGCGCCAGCAGTGAAGACATCAATTCACCCCTCCACTTT
TRBJ1-5	-	TRBV27	-	CASSLQGVGNQPQHF	TGTGCCAGCAGTTTACAGGGTGTAGGCAATCAGCCCCAGCATTTT
TRBJ2-5	once	TRBV7-9	TRBD2	CASREGGEETQYF	TGTGCCAGTAGGGAGGGCGGGGAGGAGACCCAGTACTTC
TRBJ1-1	-	TRBV28	-	CASQPPGHVNTEAFF	TGTGCCAGCCAGCCCCCGGGACACGTGAACACTGAAGCTTTCTTT
TRBJ1-2	-	TRBV27	TRBD1	CASSWDRENYGYTF	TGTGCCAGCAGCTGGGACAGGGAGAACTACGGCTACACCTTC
TRBJ2-2	-	TRBV7-3	TRBD2	CASRPTGGPNGELFF	TGTGCCAGCAGACCGACGGGGGGGCCGAACGGGGAGCTGTTTTTT
TRBJ2-2	-	TRBV6-5	TRBD1	CASSRTGGRTGELFF	TGTGCCAGCAGTCGAACAGGGGGTCGGACCGGGGAGCTGTTTTTT
TRBJ1-2	once	TRBV28	TRBD1	CASSLKDRDGYTF	TGTGCCAGCAGTCTTAAAGACAGGGATGGCTACACCTTC
TRBJ1-3	-	TRBV27	-	CASSLTSRSGNTIYF	TGTGCCAGCAGTTTAACCAGTCGCTCTGGAAACACCATATATTTT
TRBJ2-5	-	TRBV29-1	-	CSVEGGGQETQYF	TGCAGCGTTGAGGGTGGGGGGCAAGAGACCCAGTACTTC
TRBJ1-6	-	TRBV7-9	-	CASSLSGQPNSPLHF	TGTGCCAGCAGCTTAAGTGGACAGCCAAATTCACCCCTCCACTTT
TRBJ2-1	-	TRBV11-2	TRBD2	CASSFRGREEQFF	TGTGCCAGCAGCTTTCGCGGGCGGGAGGAGCAGTTCTTC
TRBJ1-1	-	TRBV7-2	-	CASSLAPGMIEAFF	TGTGCCAGCAGCTTAGCGCCGGGGATGATTGAAGCTTTCTTT
TRBJ2-3	-	TRBV6-6	TRBD2	CASSYTRGGSDTQYF	TGTGCCAGCAGTTACACCCGGGGAGGGTCAGATACGCAGTATTTT
TRBJ1-6	-	TRBV6-5	-	CASSYSAGLGSPLHF	TGTGCCAGCAGTTACTCCGCGGGGTTGGGTTCACCCCTCCACTTT
TRBJ2-1	-	TRBV7-9	-	CASSQKEQFF	TGTGCCAGCAGCCAGAAAGAGCAGTTCTTC
TRBJ1-4	-	TRBV5-1	-	CASGLGFGAYEKLFF	TGCGCCAGCGGATTAGGGTTTGGGGCTTATGAAAAACTGTTTTTT
TRBJ1-5	-	TRBV27	-	CASRHLPNQPQHF	TGTGCCAGCAGACATCTCCCAAATCAGCCCCAGCATTTT
TRBJ2-2	-	TRBV5-4	TRBD1	CASSYGTGQGQNTGELFF	TGTGCCAGCAGTTATGGGACGGGACAGGGCCAGAACACCGGGGAGCTGTTTTTT
TRBJ1-1	-	TRBV29-1	-	CSGGARISEAFF	TGCAGCGGGGGGGCGCGGATTTCTGAAGCTTTCTTT
TRBJ2-5	once	TRBV28	TRBD2	CASSLLRGRKRETQYF	TGTGCCAGCAGTTTATTACGCGGGAGAAAGAGAGAGACCCAGTACTTC
TRBJ2-7	-	TRBV10-2	-	CASSGPVTNYEQYF	TGCGCCAGCAGTGGGCCTGTGACTAACTACGAGCAGTACTTC
TRBJ2-3	-	TRBV27	-	CASTLSWASTDTQYF	TGTGCCAGCACCCTAAGCTGGGCTAGCACAGATACGCAGTATTTT
TRBJ2-1	-	TRBV6-5	TRBD2	CASSYSAGGGGNEQFF	TGTGCCAGCAGTTACTCGGCGGGAGGGGGAGGGAATGAGCAGTTCTTC
TRBJ1-4	-	TRBV6-2/TRBV6-3	-	CASSHHPGGRELFF	TGTGCCAGCAGTCACCACCCTGGGGGCAGGGAACTGTTTTTT
TRBJ2-7	-	TRBV28	-	CATSLSLSYEQYF	TGTGCCACCTCGTTATCCTTATCCTACGAGCAGTACTTC
TRBJ2-3	-	TRBV7-9	TRBD2	CASSLGAGEADTQYF	TGTGCCAGCAGCTTAGGAGCGGGGGAAGCAGATACGCAGTATTTT
TRBJ2-2	once	TRBV11-3	-	CASSLGSRTGELFF	TGTGCCAGCAGCTTAGGGAGTCGTACCGGGGAGCTGTTTTTT
TRBJ1-4	-	TRBV19	-	CASTRVFGATNEKLFF	TGTGCCAGTACCCGGGTCTTCGGGGCAACTAATGAAAAACTGTTTTTT
TRBJ1-2	-	TRBV12-3/TRBV12-4	-	CASSADSDYGYTF	TGTGCCAGCAGTGCCGACAGCGACTATGGCTACACCTTC
TRBJ2-1	-	TRBV28	-	CASSGLGVAVGNEQFF	TGTGCCAGCAGTGGGCTTGGCGTCGCAGTTGGTAATGAGCAGTTCTTC
TRBJ1-4	-	TRBV4-3	-	CASSAGITNEKLFF	TGCGCCAGCAGCGCAGGGATAACTAATGAAAAACTGTTTTTT
TRBJ2-1	-	TRBV30	-	CAWSVVGSGEQFF	TGTGCCTGGAGTGTTGTGGGGAGCGGGGAGCAGTTCTTC
TRBJ1-5	-	TRBV6-5	-	CASSTQGGPQHF	TGTGCCAGCAGTACCCAGGGAGGGCCCCAGCATTTT
TRBJ2-2	-	TRBV5-1	-	CASSLSGRDTGELFF	TGCGCCAGCAGCTTGAGTGGGAGAGACACCGGGGAGCTGTTTTTT
TRBJ2-1	-	TRBV5-1	TRBD2	CASSLGGGRIDEQFF	TGCGCCAGCAGCTTGGGCGGGGGGCGTATTGATGAGCAGTTCTTC
TRBJ2-1	-	TRBV4-1	TRBD2	CASSLTSGRGEQFF	TGCGCCAGCAGCCTGACTAGCGGGAGAGGTGAGCAGTTCTTC
TRBJ1-5	-	TRBV12-3/TRBV12-4	-	CASSGLYQPQHF	TGTGCCAGCAGTGGACTGTATCAGCCCCAGCATTTT
TRBJ1-5	-	TRBV6-5	-	CASTTGGNQPQHF	TGTGCCAGCACGACAGGAGGAAATCAGCCCCAGCATTTT
TRBJ2-7	-	TRBV11-1	-	CASSPRSWQNYEQYF	TGTGCCAGCAGCCCACGATCGTGGCAGAACTACGAGCAGTACTTC
TRBJ1-2	-	TRBV27	-	CASSSGDNYGYTF	TGTGCCAGCAGTTCCGGGGATAACTATGGCTACACCTTC
TRBJ1-2	-	TRBV28	TRBD1	CASSWTQGQYYGYTF	TGTGCCAGCAGTTGGACCCAGGGACAGTACTATGGCTACACCTTC